This T cell receptor beta chain was captured by sequencing in a study of graft-versus-host responses after intestinal transplantation. In the study overall: Tacrolimus plus steroids were given to all recipients for about 3 years, preceded by anti-thymocyte globulin induction.

Worth noting for this clone: What it recognizes is unknown.

TCRdb's table, derived via immunoSEQ multiplex PCR, lists solely in-frame clones and lacks some. Of over 120,000 clones in the sample, 80% to 95% were seen once. Notes on the study in general: The presence of high graft-versus-host to host-versus-graft clonal ratios in allografts characterized patients with graft-donor T cell macrochimerism. The recipient marrow held GvH clones, and some of them showed up first in ileum or blood.

Germline trimming cut 9 bases from V and 4 bases from J; bases unmatched to any gene: 5. The CDR3 extends over 14 amino acids. Germline V lookup: CDR1 MNHEY, CDR2 SMNVEV (reference sequence). The chain recombines TRBV27 with TRBJ2-6, with 8 bases aligning to TRBD2. Sequenced here: unstimulated CD4+ T cells sorted from spleen or lymph node cells, sampled before intestinal transplant. The receptor was isolated from a human donor who received an intestinal transplant. The CDR3 DNA is TGTGCCAGTCCGGGGGGGCGAGGGGCCAACGTCCTGACTTTC. Its translation: CASPGGRGANVLTF. Drawing the rest from reference TRBV27 and TRBJ2-6, the complete variable domain is EAQVTQNPRYLITVTGKKLTVTCSQNMNHEYMSWYRQDPGLGLRQIYYSMNVEVTDKGDVPEGYKVSRKEKRNFPLILESPSPNQTSLYFCASPGGRGANVLTFGAGSRLTVL.